The subject of this entry is one T cell receptor beta chain. Produced via immunoSEQ multiplex PCR; TCRdb's table is partial and in-frame only. The sample yields just over 250,000 clones, about nine tenths seen once. The sample originates from a study of blood T cell repertoires in COVID-19. At the level of the study: There were acute and convalescent COVID-19 samples, and they came from the United States, Italy and Spain. PBMCs, B-cell-depleted T cells, or T cells provided the cDNA or gDNA that made up the material.

Trimming removed 2 bases from V and 6 bases from J; junction bases left unmatched: 7. The CDR3 length is 15 residues. CDR1 is MNHEY, CDR2 SVGEGT, per germline. The chain links TRBV6-2 or TRBV6-3 to TRBJ2-7; 10 bases line up with TRBD2. This TCR was sampled from a man aged 40-50 years who had recovered from COVID-19. The sample was peripheral blood. The chain's CDR3 is CASSYAAGGPSEQYF. CDR3 in DNA: TGTGCCAGCAGTTACGCAGCGGGGGGGCCAAGCGAGCAGTACTTC.